This T cell receptor beta chain was found in a study of metastatic and nonmetastatic thyroid tumors. The wider study: Across peripheral blood and tumor or nodule tissue samples taken from malignant and benign thyroid patients, the repertoires were compared with one another.

Authors' methods: Across clinicopathological groups, CDR3 differences served as the basis for building a distant-metastasis classifier for papillary thyroid cancer. TCRdb re-called clones via MiXCR from the PCR reads. These V and J calls originate from TCRdb's pipeline instead of the authors' own analysis. This table has over 10,000 clones, about 30% appearing once. The CDR3 length is 16 residues. Germline V gene data show CDR1 as MNHEY and CDR2 as SVGEGT. The ends lost 3 bases at V and 0 bases at J; junction bases unmatched: 7. No treatment of any kind had been given to any patient before thyroid surgery. Study-wide results and limits: Across blood and tumor, TCR beta diversity in malignant thyroid tumors was reportedly significantly higher than in benign nodules.

On this clone: Its specificity is unknown.

The sequenced sample consisted of tumor tissue. This clonotype was obtained from a female donor with papillary thyroid cancer or a benign thyroid nodule (not recorded which). Some clones in this sample may be carry-over from other donors' samples. J is TRBJ2-7 and V is TRBV6-2 or TRBV6-3; 8 nucleotides match TRBD2. CDR3 bases: TGTGCCAGCAGTTATCGGAGCGGGGGCGCCTCCTACGAGCAGTACTTC. It encodes CASSYRSGGASYEQYF.